The 20 T cell receptor beta chains below all came from one sample that was sequenced in a study of blood T cells in healthy people across ages. A second roughly 6 to 12 cycle PCR used barcoded and J-beta primers. TCRdb recomputed calls from the 5' RACE reads with MiXCR, one row per CDR3 protein. The data hold more than 700,000 distinct CDR3 sequences, with around half observed a single time. Sequencing input: blood. These receptors were obtained from a man of 80 years or more in good health.

The chain recombines TRBV12-3 or TRBV12-4 with TRBJ2-4; a possible D gene is TRBD1 (6 bases). The length of the CDR3 is 13 residues. V lost 1 base and J lost 13, with 14 bases in between. The CDR3 region is CASSLGGKGEQYF. CDR3 in DNA: TGTGCCAGCAGTTTAGGGGGGAAGGGGGAGCAGTACTTC.

This chain connects TRBV5-1 to TRBJ2-3; the match to TRBD1 covers 8 bases. The V segment lost 3 bases and the J segment 1 base; nucleotides outside the gene matches: 7. The CDR3 has 16 amino acids. Per the germline V gene, CDR1 is SGHRS and CDR2 is YFSETQ. The CDR3 loop is CASSSLDRARTDTQYF. The CDR3 DNA reads as TGCGCCAGCAGCTCCCTGGACAGGGCCCGCACAGATACGCAGTATTTT.

V is TRBV21-1 and J is TRBJ1-5; the table's D call, TRBD1, was not checked against the DNA. TRBV21-1 is designated a pseudogene. The CDR3 consists of 17 residues. For the CDR3, the DNA is TGTGCCAGCAGCCAGAGCTGTCGGCGCATTTGGAGTCAGCCCCAGCATTTT. Protein product: CASSQSCRRIWSQPQHF.

In the case of this clonotype: An end of the junction differs from the germline gene, which may be a read error. This sequence joins TRBV3-1 and TRBJ2-7; D ambiguous. Germline-derived CDR1 and CDR2 are LGHDT and YNNKEL (reference sequence). This CDR3 spans 14 amino acids. This chain's CDR3 is CAGSHLGVIDEQYF. DNA of the CDR3: TGTGCCGGCAGCCACCTAGGCGTCATCGACGAGCAGTACTTC.

The V gene is TRBV20-1, the J gene TRBJ1-2; 10 bases line up with TRBD1. V lost 4 bases to trimming and J lost 3 bases; unmatched junction nucleotides: 8. From germline, CDR1 is DFQATT and CDR2 SNEGSKA (reference sequence). The CDR3 is made up of 15 amino acids. The CDR3 loop is CSATRQGALDYGYTF. CDR3 in DNA: TGCAGTGCTACTAGACAGGGGGCGCTTGACTATGGCTACACCTTC.

The gene calls are TRBV7-9 and TRBJ2-5; 8 bases are shared with TRBD2. Losses at the gene ends were 0 bases for V and 2 bases for J; bases not matched to a gene: 14. Germline V gives CDR1 SEHNR, CDR2 FQNEAQ (reference sequence). This CDR3 contains 19 residues. The CDR3 region has the DNA TGTGCCAGCAGCTTAGCCTCCGCTAGCGGGTGGTTTCTTCAAGAGACCCAGTACTTC. Translation: CASSLASASGWFLQETQYF. The full variable domain, completed using reference TRBV7-9 and TRBJ2-5, is DTGVSQNPRHKITKRGQNVTFRCDPISEHNRLYWYRQTLGQGPEFLTYFQNEAQLEKSRLLSDRFSAERPKGSFSTLEIQRTEQGDSAMYLCASSLASASGWFLQETQYFGPGTRLLVL.

The chain combines TRBV27 with TRBJ1-1; D is unclear. Trimming shortened V by 2 bases and J by 0 bases, and 10 bases separated the two germline ends. Germline V gives CDR1 MNHEY, CDR2 SMNVEV (reference sequence). The CDR3 length is 15 residues. This CDR3 is CASSLTSGLNTEAFF. CDR3 bases: TGTGCCAGCAGTTTAACTTCAGGACTGAACACTGAAGCTTTCTTT.

The gene calls are TRBV29-1 and TRBJ1-5; 7 nucleotides agree with TRBD1. The CDR3 runs to 14 residues. V gave up 6 bases and J gave up 1 base; unmatched junction bases: 6. CDR1 is SQVTM, CDR2 ANQGSEA, per germline. The CDR3 reads CSVGGGISNQPQHF. The CDR3 DNA follows: TGCAGCGTAGGGGGCGGGATAAGCAATCAGCCCCAGCATTTT.

This clonotype showed up just a few times. The chain employs TRBV25-1 and TRBJ2-7, with TRBD2 identical over 10 bases. CDR1 MGHDK and CDR2 SYGVNS come from the germline V gene. The CDR3 contains 16 residues. With V trimmed by 1 base and J by 0 bases, 3 bases remained unmatched. This CDR3 reads CASSEWASGGSYEQYF. CDR3 DNA sequence: TGTGCCAGCAGTGAATGGGCTAGCGGGGGCTCCTACGAGCAGTACTTC.

The V gene is TRBV28, the J gene TRBJ2-3, with unresolved D. The CDR3 has 13 amino acids. CDR1 MDHEN and CDR2 SYDVKM come from the germline V gene. Deletions cut 5 bases from V and 6 bases from J, with 12 bases between. The CDR3 DNA reads as TGTGCCAGCAGTCATTCTCACGGGGATACGCAGTATTTT. This encodes CASSHSHGDTQYF.

About this clonotype itself: A much larger clone is a single base away; this may be a read error. The rearrangement joins TRBV7-3 to TRBJ2-3, with D tentatively TRBD2 (5 bases). CDR3 length: 15 residues. CDR1 and CDR2 (germline): SGHTA, FQGTGA. The CDR3 DNA reads TGTGCCAACAGCTTAGGTGGGAGATCCACAGATACGCAGTATTTT. This sequence encodes CANSLGGRSTDTQYF.

The gene calls are TRBV20-1 and TRBJ2-7; D ambiguous. V lost 3 bases and J 3 bases, leaving 9 bases between the germline ends. This CDR3 spans 12 amino acids. Germline V CDR1 and CDR2: DFQATT, SNEGSKA (reference sequence). The CDR3 nucleotides read TGCAGTGCTAGTAGCCCGCTCTACGAGCAGTACTTC. It specifies CSASSPLYEQYF.

This clonotype was counted only a few times. The chain has TRBV25-1 and TRBJ2-3, with 8 positions matching TRBD2. V was clipped by 5 bases and J by 2 bases; unmatched bases: 12. Germline CDR1 MGHDK, CDR2 SYGVNS. The CDR3 is made up of 17 amino acids. The CDR3 reads CASSPPGTRTFTDTQYF. DNA of the CDR3: TGTGCCAGCAGTCCGCCCGGGACTAGAACCTTCACAGATACGCAGTATTTT. The full variable domain, its missing parts supplied by reference TRBV25-1 and TRBJ2-3, is EADIYQTPRYLVIGTGKKITLECSQTMGHDKMYWYQQDPGMELHLIHYSYGVNSTEKGDLSSESTVSRIRTEHFPLTLESARPSHTSQYLCASSPPGTRTFTDTQYFGPGTRLTVL.

CDR3 sequence reads: CASNLAGGVDTQYF. As DNA, the CDR3 is TGTGCCAGCAATCTAGCGGGAGGGGTAGATACGCAGTATTTT. The chain uses TRBV7-2 and TRBJ2-3, with 12 bases identical to TRBD2. The CDR3 extends over 14 amino acids. Germline CDR1 reads SGHTA; CDR2 reads FQGNSA. Unmatched junction bases numbered 4, after V lost 7 bases and J lost 5 bases.

The chain is built from TRBV6-5 and TRBJ1-2; D is possibly TRBD1 (6 bases). The CDR3 covers 13 residues. The germline V gene encodes CDR1 MNHEY and CDR2 SVGAGI. Trimming removed 6 bases from V and 3 bases from J, with 11 bases in between. The CDR3 DNA reads as TGTGCCAGCAGCCCAGGGGTTGACTATGGCTACACCTTC. Its translation is CASSPGVDYGYTF.

The chain links TRBV5-1 to TRBJ2-3, with 8 bases aligning to TRBD2. CDR3 length: 14 residues. J gave up 4 bases and V 3 bases, and 4 bases lay outside the gene matches. Looked up from germline, CDR1 is SGHRS and CDR2 is YFSETQ. The CDR3 protein is CASSSGTRPDTQYF. CDR3 bases: TGCGCCAGCAGCTCCGGGACTAGACCAGATACGCAGTATTTT. Full variable domain (remainder filled in from reference TRBV5-1 and TRBJ2-3): KAGVTQTPRYLIKTRGQQVTLSCSPISGHRSVSWYQQTPGQGLQFLFEYFSETQRNKGNFPGRFSGRQFSNSRSEMNVSTLELGDSALYLCASSSGTRPDTQYFGPGTRLTVL.

J is TRBJ2-3 and V is TRBV24-1; D gene ambiguous. V was shortened by 4 bases and J by 2 bases, with 9 bases between the two germline ends. The CDR3 extends over 14 amino acids. CDR1 and CDR2 (germline): KGHDR, SFDVKD. CDR3 residues: CATSEGPDTDTQYF. CDR3 in DNA: TGTGCCACCAGTGAAGGCCCGGACACAGATACGCAGTATTTT.

The V call is TRBV18, the J call TRBJ1-1, with D possibly TRBD1 on 6 matching bases. Germline CDR1 is KGHSH and CDR2 is LQKENI. V lost 2 bases, J lost 1 base, and 11 bases lay in between. This CDR3 contains 15 residues. The CDR3 sequence is CASSPSTGQNTEAFF. CDR3 bases: TGTGCCAGCTCACCATCTACGGGACAGAACACTGAAGCTTTCTTT. The whole variable domain, remainder taken from reference TRBV18 and TRBJ1-1, is NAGVMQNPRHLVRRRGQEARLRCSPMKGHSHVYWYRQLPEEGLKFMVYLQKENIIDESGMPKERFSAEFPKEGPSILRIQQVVRGDSAAYFCASSPSTGQNTEAFFGQGTRLTVV.

Concerning this clonotype: This may stem from a read error, because a much larger clone lies one nucleotide away. The chain recombines TRBV7-6 with TRBJ2-1; possible D gene TRBD1, 6 bases. Per the germline V gene, CDR1 is SGHVS and CDR2 is FNYEAQ. This CDR3 spans 14 amino acids. The DNA of the CDR3 is TGTGCCAACAGCGCCCAACAGGGCCGGGGTGAGCAGTTCTTC. It specifies CANSAQQGRGEQFF.

This chain connects TRBV7-7 to TRBJ2-7; 11 bases are a match to TRBD2. Germline lookup yields CDR1 SSHAT and CDR2 FNYEAQ (reference sequence). The CDR3 is made up of 15 amino acids. Losses at the gene ends were 6 bases for V and 7 bases for J; bases not matched to a gene: 11. Here the CDR3 reads CASSTGTSGSNEQYF. CDR3 in DNA: TGTGCCAGCAGTACCGGGACTAGCGGATCTAATGAGCAGTACTTC.